This T cell receptor beta chain appears in the sequencing data of a study of cytomegalovirus exposure and HLA in healthy donors. Overall study findings and caveats: Across donors, presence/absence analyses took sequencing depth to be roughly uniform. CMV serostatus was the sole immune exposure data available.

This clone was found a few times. The target antigen is unknown. The PCR contained 60 Vbeta and 13 Jbeta primers. The protocol was immunoSEQ multiplex PCR, while the TCRdb copy is restricted to in-frame clones and leaves out a portion. The profile covers around 150,000 clones, with roughly 80% appearing a single time and approximately 1.4% taken by the ten largest. CDR1 and CDR2 (germline): SNHLY, FYNNEI. V was pared by 2 bases and J by 2 bases, with 2 bases of the junction left unmatched. The CDR3 spans 16 residues. The sequenced sample was PBMCs. The sequence was obtained from a woman aged 30 to 39 in good health and CMV-seronegative. The rearrangement uses TRBV2 and TRBJ2-1, with TRBD2 matching over 11 bases. CDR3 in DNA: TGTGCCAGCAGTGAATTAGCGGGGGGGCCCTACAATGAGCAGTTCTTC. It yields the protein CASSELAGGPYNEQFF. The variable domain in full, completed from reference TRBV2 and TRBJ2-1, reads EPEVTQTPSHQVTQMGQEVILRCVPISNHLYFYWYRQILGQKVEFLVSFYNNEISEKSEIFDDQFSVERPDGSNFTLKIRSTKLEDSAMYFCASSELAGGPYNEQFFGPGTRLTVL.